This T cell receptor (beta chain) originates from a study of blood T cells in healthy people across ages. The germline V and J ends were trimmed by 4 bases and 0 bases, with 17 bases remaining between them. CDR3 size: 17 residues. The germline gives CDR1 SGHRS, CDR2 YFSETQ. Drawn from each donor were ten milliliters of peripheral blood. This clonotype was picked up a small number of times. Its matching antigen is unknown. General study results and limits: More naive CD4+ cells and higher diversity were found in long-lived than in aged donors. A strong correlation between TCR beta diversity and naive T cell percentage was seen.

Using a J-beta primer mix together with a sample-barcoded 5' primer, a second PCR was run for roughly 6 to 12 cycles. Unique molecular identifiers of 12 random nucleotides labeled each cDNA. MiXCR was run by TCRdb on the 5' RACE reads, yielding one entry per CDR3 protein. Of around 1,600,000 distinct CDR3 sequences in the sample, about 42% were seen once. Sample: blood. The chain couples TRBV5-1 to TRBJ2-1; D gene uncertain. The clonotype was recovered from a woman under 30 in good health. CDR3 in amino acids: CASSPNPLSPSYNEQFF. CDR3 sequence (DNA): TGCGCCAGCAGCCCAAACCCCCTATCACCCTCCTACAATGAGCAGTTCTTC.